These T cell receptor beta chains were read from a single sample in a study of human T cells and chemical hapten exposure. Each CDR3 protein is one row after TCRdb ran MiXCR on the RACE reads. Of more than 80,000 distinct CDR3 sequences in the sample, 8.5% to 12% are singletons; the top ten hold 4.5% to 5%. The sample was whole blood, taken in connection with sensitization to the hapten diphenylcyclopropenone (DPC). The receptors were gathered from a woman in her fifties or sixties with alopecia areata. Some clones in this sample may be carry-over from other donors' samples. CDR3s include the opening cysteine and the closing phenylalanine or tryptophan. The D gene is left open where the match is weak. The size of a clone is reported for some rows only, either as once, few or many, or as a class for expanded clones.

v_call,clone_size,j_call,d_call,cdr3_aa,cdr3_nt
TRBV5-8,many,TRBJ2-1,TRBD2,CASSSGLAGWGEQFF,TGTGCCAGCAGCTCAGGACTAGCGGGATGGGGTGAGCAGTTCTTC
TRBV12-2,-,TRBJ1-1,-,CASRLATSPRDRVSTEAFF,TGTGCAAGTCGCTTAGCAACCTCTCCACGGGACAGGGTGAGCACTGAAGCTTTCTTT
TRBV28,few,TRBJ2-2,-,CATHRAGTGELFF,TGTGCCACTCACCGGGCCGGCACCGGGGAGCTGTTTTTT
TRBV28,few,TRBJ2-7,-,CASSYKTGPYEQYF,TGTGCCAGCAGTTACAAGACAGGTCCCTACGAGCAGTACTTC
TRBV7-9,medium-sized,TRBJ2-1,TRBD2,CASSPDLAGVDEQFF,TGTGCCAGCAGCCCCGACCTAGCGGGAGTCGATGAGCAGTTCTTC
TRBV2,many,TRBJ2-3,TRBD2,CASSGRLAQTDTQYF,TGTGCCAGCAGTGGTCGACTAGCGCAGACAGATACGCAGTATTTT
TRBV6-5,many,TRBJ1-1,-,CASRDSIDTEAFF,TGTGCCAGCAGGGACAGCATTGACACTGAAGCTTTCTTT
TRBV10-2,many,TRBJ1-4,-,CASRGEPVEKLFF,TGCGCCAGCAGAGGGGAGCCCGTTGAAAAACTGTTTTTT
TRBV27,few,TRBJ1-1,TRBD1,CASKTGGNTEAFF,TGTGCCAGCAAGACAGGGGGGAACACTGAAGCTTTCTTT
TRBV4-2,many,TRBJ2-7,TRBD2,CASSQLAGESYEQYF,TGTGCCAGCAGCCAACTAGCGGGAGAGTCCTACGAGCAGTACTTC
TRBV5-1,many,TRBJ1-1,-,CASSLVTLNTEAFF,TGCGCCAGCAGCTTGGTTACCCTGAACACTGAAGCTTTCTTT
TRBV4-3,few,TRBJ2-2,-,CASSQDQNRGELFF,TGCGCCAGCAGCCAAGACCAAAACCGCGGGGAGCTGTTTTTT
TRBV10-1,-,TRBJ2-3,-,CASSETGTNRPEYF,TGCGCCAGCAGTGAAACCGGGACGAACAGGCCGGAGTATTTT
TRBV4-1,few,TRBJ2-7,TRBD1,CASSTPRGQGAGEQYF,TGCGCCAGCAGTACCCCCCGGGGACAGGGGGCAGGCGAGCAGTACTTC
TRBV12-3/TRBV12-4,-,TRBJ2-2,TRBD2,CASSPAGRAEAGELFF,TGTGCCAGCAGTCCGGCCGGGAGGGCCGAGGCCGGGGAGCTGTTTTTT
TRBV27,few,TRBJ2-6,-,CASSLSGGLVANVLTF,TGTGCCAGCAGTTTATCAGGCGGATTAGTGGCCAACGTCCTGACTTTC
TRBV28,-,TRBJ2-3,TRBD1,CASSKPDRAPDTQYF,TGTGCCAGCAGCAAGCCGGACAGGGCTCCAGATACGCAGTATTTT
TRBV27,many,TRBJ2-2,TRBD2,CASSPIVGGRDTGELFF,TGTGCCAGCAGTCCAATCGTCGGCGGGAGGGACACCGGGGAGCTGTTTTTT
TRBV3-1,many,TRBJ1-6,-,CASSPTAYAAGTLNSPLHF,TGTGCCAGCAGCCCGACAGCCTACGCGGCAGGGACTCTTAATTCACCCCTCCACTTT
TRBV5-1,few,TRBJ1-2,TRBD1,CASTVGDRAGYTF,TGCGCCAGCACCGTGGGGGACAGGGCGGGATACACCTTC
TRBV5-1,few,TRBJ2-1,-,CASSYRHQSSYNEQFF,TGCGCCAGCAGCTACAGACACCAAAGCTCCTACAATGAGCAGTTCTTC
TRBV2,many,TRBJ2-1,-,CASSGASVPYNEQFF,TGTGCCAGCAGTGGGGCTAGCGTCCCCTACAATGAGCAGTTCTTC
TRBV20-1,-,TRBJ2-7,-,CSALTRTYEQYF,TGCAGTGCTCTGACACGCACCTACGAGCAGTACTTC
TRBV28,-,TRBJ2-7,-,CASSFEYPYEQYF,TGTGCCAGCAGTTTTGAATACCCCTACGAGCAGTACTTC
TRBV10-3,-,TRBJ2-3,-,CAIGDSTDTQYF,TGTGCCATCGGGGACTCAACAGATACGCAGTATTTT
TRBV11-2,-,TRBJ2-2,TRBD1,CASSFGQGTSIGELFF,TGTGCCAGCAGCTTCGGACAGGGGACTTCTATCGGGGAGCTGTTTTTT
TRBV5-1,many,TRBJ1-4,-,CASSLTTTNEKLFF,TGCGCCAGCAGCTTGACAACAACTAATGAAAAACTGTTTTTT